These 10 T cell receptor beta chains came from one sample sequenced in a study of cytomegalovirus exposure and HLA in healthy donors. PCR involved 60 Vbeta and 13 Jbeta primers. Sequenced by immunoSEQ multiplex PCR; TCRdb stores in-frame clones only, minus some. The table records some 180,000 clones, about three quarters of them present only once. The specimen sequenced was PBMCs. The receptors derive from a woman aged 55-75 years in good health and CMV-seropositive.

CDR3 sequence: CAWRAPDRMNTEAFF. The CDR3 DNA is TGTGCCTGGCGGGCTCCCGACAGGATGAACACTGAAGCTTTCTTT. The chain links TRBV30 to TRBJ1-1; tentatively, D is TRBD1 (6 bases). This CDR3 has 15 amino acids. The V end was cut by 5 bases, the J end by 0 bases, with 16 bases between. Germline V gene sequence: CDR1 GTSNPN, CDR2 SVGIG (reference sequence).

The genes are TRBV9 and TRBJ2-2; D gene unclear. Germline V CDR1 and CDR2: SGDLS, YYNGEE. This CDR3 has 15 amino acids. Trimming removed 0 bases at V and 5 bases at J, with 11 bases between. DNA of the CDR3: TGTGCCAGCAGCGTAGGCGGTTGGGTAACCGGGGAGCTGTTTTTT. Protein sequence: CASSVGGWVTGELFF.

This clone was recorded only once. The V and J genes are TRBV7-2 and TRBJ2-6; D is ambiguous. The germline gives CDR1 SGHTA, CDR2 FQGNSA. The CDR3 consists of 15 residues. V was clipped by 4 bases and J by 0 bases, with 7 bases between them. The CDR3 reads CASSSARSGANVLTF. In DNA, the CDR3 is TGTGCCAGCAGCTCCGCGCGCTCTGGGGCCAACGTCCTGACTTTC.

Here the CDR3 reads CASSSQGTTGELFF. The CDR3 DNA reads as TGTGCCAGTAGTTCTCAGGGGACCACCGGGGAGCTGTTTTTT. V is TRBV19 and J is TRBJ2-2; a weak D match, TRBD1 (6 bases). CDR1 LNHDA and CDR2 SQIVND come from the germline V gene (reference sequence). The CDR3 totals 14 residues. The V gene lost 5 bases and the J gene lost 4 bases, with 11 bases spanning the gap.

This sequence joins TRBV7-9 and TRBJ1-1; no clear D gene. Germline CDR1 reads SEHNR; CDR2 reads FQNEAQ (reference sequence). The CDR3 consists of 12 residues. The V end was cut by 11 bases, the J end by 1 base, with 11 bases between. The CDR3 DNA follows: TGTGCCGTCACCGCCGGGAACACTGAAGCTTTCTTT. This gives the protein CAVTAGNTEAFF.

The V call is TRBV5-1, the J call TRBJ1-3, with D perhaps TRBD1 (5 bases). Germline V gene sequence: CDR1 SGHRS, CDR2 YFSETQ. This CDR3 spans 14 amino acids. Trimming left V 2 bases short and J 2 bases short, with 8 bases between. In DNA, the CDR3 is TGCGCCAGCAGCTTAGGGGAGGCTGGAAACACCATATATTTT. Amino acids: CASSLGEAGNTIYF.

The chain carries TRBV18 and TRBJ1-1; D possibly corresponds to TRBD1 (5 bases). CDR1 and CDR2 (germline): KGHSH, LQKENI. This CDR3 has 16 residues. The V and J ends lost 0 bases and 1 base respectively, with 12 bases between them. As DNA, the CDR3 is TGTGCCAGCTCACCACCGGGCCGGGGGGGGAACACTGAAGCTTTCTTT. This gives the protein CASSPPGRGGNTEAFF.

This clone was observed a handful of times. The rearrangement uses TRBV7-9 and TRBJ2-1, with 10 bases identical to TRBD2. The CDR3 runs to 15 residues. After removal of 2 bases from V and 5 bases from J, the junction contained 3 bases not matched to a gene. Germline V gene data show CDR1 as SEHNR and CDR2 as FQNEAQ (reference sequence). The CDR3 region has the DNA TGTGCCAGCAGCTTAATGAGCGGGGGGGACAATGAGCAGTTCTTC. Its translation is CASSLMSGGDNEQFF.

A word on this clone: At one boundary the junction diverges from the germline segment, which might be a read error. The V gene is TRBV7-2, the J gene TRBJ2-1; D assignment may be TRBD1 or TRBD2 (5 bases each). In germline, CDR1 is SGHTA, CDR2 FQGNSA. The CDR3 has 13 residues. The CDR3 DNA sequence: TGTGCCAGCAGCCTAGCCCCGGCAGGGGAGCAGTTCTTC. It encodes CASSLAPAGEQFF.

Here the CDR3 DNA reads TGTGCCAGCAGCCCAAAGACAGGGAACACTGAAGCTTTCTTT. This gives the protein CASSPKTGNTEAFF. The chain has TRBV7-6 and TRBJ1-1; D might be TRBD1 (6 bases). The germline V and J ends were trimmed by 5 bases and 1 base, with 11 bases remaining between them. The length of the CDR3 is 14 residues. Germline V gene sequence: CDR1 SGHVS, CDR2 FNYEAQ.